The 20 T cell receptor beta chains below all came from one sample that was sequenced in a study of cytomegalovirus exposure and HLA in healthy donors. The PCR used 60 Vbeta and 13 Jbeta primers. The data were produced by immunoSEQ multiplex PCR, yet TCRdb's version contains in-frame clones alone and is incomplete. This sample has more than 90,000 clones, with 79% found just once. The sample was PBMCs. Every receptor here comes from a woman younger than 30 in good health and CMV-seropositive.

V and J are TRBV19 and TRBJ2-5; 8 bases agree with TRBD1. Germline V gene data show CDR1 as LNHDA and CDR2 as SQIVND (reference sequence). The CDR3 totals 17 residues. V gave up 8 bases and J gave up 3 bases; unmatched junction bases: 17. The CDR3 DNA is TGTGCCAGTGGAGCAGGGGTAAGACAGGGGAAGAAAGAGACCCAGTACTTC. Amino acid sequence: CASGAGVRQGKKETQYF. Together with reference TRBV19 and TRBJ2-5, the CDR3 gives the full variable domain: DGGITQSPKYLFRKEGQNVTLSCEQNLNHDAMYWYRQDPGQGLRLIYYSQIVNDFQKGDIAEGYSVSREKKESFPLTVTSAQKNPTAFYLCASGAGVRQGKKETQYFGPGTRLLVL.

This chain connects TRBV12-5 to TRBJ1-2, with a weak D call TRBD1 (6 bases). The CDR3 has 16 residues. V gave up 2 bases and J gave up 6 bases, with 19 bases separating them. CDR1 is LGHNT, CDR2 FRNRAP, per germline. The CDR3 DNA reads TGTGCTAGTGGTTTGATCCCGCAGGGGCTGGGGGATGGCTACACCTTC. Amino acid sequence: CASGLIPQGLGDGYTF.

This chain uses TRBV7-8 with TRBJ1-1; 8 bases fit TRBD1. This CDR3 contains 15 residues. In germline, CDR1 is SGHVS, CDR2 FQNEAQ. The ends lost 5 bases at V and 2 bases at J; junction bases unmatched: 7. CDR3 sequence: CASSEIRGHNTEAFF. The CDR3 DNA follows: TGTGCCAGCAGCGAGATCAGGGGGCATAACACTGAAGCTTTCTTT.

V and J are TRBV10-3 and TRBJ1-1; D is perhaps TRBD1 (5 bases). With 2 bases removed from V and 0 bases from J, the gap between germline ends came to 7 bases. This CDR3 spans 14 amino acids. CDR1 and CDR2 from the germline V gene are ENHRY and SYGVKD. The CDR3 nucleotides are TGTGCCATCAGTGAGGCGGGGGTGAACACTGAAGCTTTCTTT. Its translation is CAISEAGVNTEAFF.

This clone was detected only a few times. The chain uses TRBV6-4 and TRBJ2-2; 9 bases agree with TRBD2. Trimming removed 4 bases from V and 4 bases from J; junction bases left unmatched: 1. Germline V lookup: CDR1 MRHNA, CDR2 SNTAGT. The CDR3 is made up of 14 amino acids. The CDR3 sequence: CASSVSGSTGELFF. CDR3 in DNA: TGTGCCAGCAGTGTTAGCGGGAGCACCGGGGAGCTGTTTTTT.

The chain employs TRBV5-3 and TRBJ2-7, with D maybe TRBD2 (6 bases). TRBV5-3 is an ORF, with its function uncertain. CDR3 length equals 15 residues. Trimming removed 3 bases from V and 1 base from J, with 14 bases in between. Written as DNA, the CDR3 is TGTGCCAGAAGCTGCCCCCTAGCGCGTTCCTACGAGCAGTACTTC. The encoded protein is CARSCPLARSYEQYF.

This clone was seen once. The V gene is TRBV6-1, the J gene TRBJ2-7; 7 bases are shared with TRBD2. The germline V gene has CDR1 MNHNS and CDR2 SASEGT. J lost 2 bases, V lost 5 bases, and 9 bases had no gene match. The CDR3 loop spans 15 amino acids. The CDR3 loop is CASSTPTGGTYEQYF. DNA for the CDR3: TGTGCCAGCAGTACCCCTACCGGGGGGACCTACGAGCAGTACTTC.

The chain recombines TRBV5-4 with TRBJ2-3, with D possibly TRBD1 on 6 matching bases. The V gene's germline CDR1 is SGHNT and CDR2 YYREEE (reference sequence). Trimming took off 4 bases at V and 0 bases at J, with 12 bases between the two ends. This CDR3 is built from 15 residues. The CDR3 is CASSTPQGSTDTQYF. The CDR3 nucleotides read TGTGCCAGCAGCACCCCGCAGGGGAGCACAGATACGCAGTATTTT.

The chain links TRBV6-5 to TRBJ1-1; the D gene is possibly TRBD1 (5 bases). With 10 bases removed from V and 0 bases from J, the gap between germline ends came to 12 bases. CDR3 size: 13 residues. The germline gives CDR1 MNHEY, CDR2 SVGAGI. The CDR3 spells CATDDRLNTEAFF. The DNA for the CDR3 is TGTGCCACCGATGACAGACTGAACACTGAAGCTTTCTTT.

The chain couples TRBV5-8 to TRBJ2-7; D perhaps matches TRBD1 (6 bases). Germline V gene sequence: CDR1 SGHTS, CDR2 YDEGEE. The ends were cut back, 3 bases at V and 4 bases at J, with 14 bases in the middle. The length of the CDR3 is 14 residues. The CDR3 DNA is TGTGCCAGCAGCTCCACCGTAGGGGGATACGAGCAGTACTTC. As protein: CASSSTVGGYEQYF.

The genes are TRBV6-5 and TRBJ2-4; D unclear. Per the germline V gene, CDR1 is MNHEY and CDR2 is SVGAGI. The CDR3 consists of 15 residues. The V end lost 5 bases, the J end lost 1 base, and 12 bases lay between the germline ends. The CDR3: CASSASNWAKNIQYF. DNA of the CDR3: TGTGCCAGCAGTGCTAGTAATTGGGCCAAAAACATTCAGTACTTC.

The rearrangement uses TRBV5-1 and TRBJ2-1; 12 bases are a match to TRBD2. V dropped 0 bases and J dropped 0; count of bases not matched to a gene: 19. This CDR3 has 23 residues. The germline V gene has CDR1 SGHRS and CDR2 YFSETQ. The CDR3 DNA reads as TGCGCCAGCAGCTTGGGGCCATTGGGGCGGACTAGCGGGATTGCCAGCTCCTACAATGAGCAGTTCTTC. Translation gives CASSLGPLGRTSGIASSYNEQFF. Variable domain in full (rest from reference TRBV5-1 and TRBJ2-1): KAGVTQTPRYLIKTRGQQVTLSCSPISGHRSVSWYQQTPGQGLQFLFEYFSETQRNKGNFPGRFSGRQFSNSRSEMNVSTLELGDSALYLCASSLGPLGRTSGIASSYNEQFFGPGTRLTVL.

The genes are TRBV10-1 and TRBJ1-6, with D perhaps matching TRBD1 (6 bases). The CDR3 is 15 residues long. Germline V gene lookup returns CDR1 WNHNN and CDR2 SYGVQD (reference sequence). V was shortened by 4 bases and J by 9 bases, with 16 bases between the two germline ends. This chain's CDR3 is CASSVDSSQGSPLHF. In nucleotides, the CDR3 is TGCGCCAGCAGTGTGGACAGTTCGCAGGGTTCACCCCTCCACTTT.

The chain joins TRBV2 to TRBJ1-1, with 7 bases that match TRBD1. V lost 7 bases and J lost 5; bases outside the gene matches: 16. The CDR3 is made up of 16 amino acids. Per the germline V gene, CDR1 is SNHLY and CDR2 is FYNNEI. In DNA form, the CDR3 reads TGTGCCAGCATTAAGAGAAAGGAACAGGGGCGGACTGAAGCTTTCTTT. This gives the protein CASIKRKEQGRTEAFF.

This chain connects TRBV27 to TRBJ1-5; the match to TRBD1 covers 10 bases. Germline V gives CDR1 MNHEY, CDR2 SMNVEV (reference sequence). This CDR3 contains 13 residues. V trimming: 4 bases; J trimming: 6 bases; junction bases outside the gene matches: 0. This CDR3 is CASSWTGGQPQHF. The CDR3 DNA sequence: TGTGCCAGCAGTTGGACAGGGGGTCAGCCCCAGCATTTT.

This clone was seen a few times. This chain links TRBV6-1 with TRBJ1-1; TRBD1 matches 10 bases. This CDR3 region has 14 residues. The germline CDR1 and CDR2 sequences are MNHNS and SASEGT. V lost 8 bases to trimming and J lost 1 base; unmatched junction nucleotides: 4. The CDR3 here is CASGTGVSNTEAFF. As DNA, the CDR3 is TGTGCCAGCGGGACAGGGGTCTCGAACACTGAAGCTTTCTTT.

This chain joins TRBV9 and TRBJ2-1, with D possibly being TRBD2 (5 bases). The CDR3 is made up of 14 amino acids. Germline V gene data show CDR1 as SGDLS and CDR2 as YYNGEE. V lost 0 bases, J lost 8 bases, and 12 bases lay in between. The CDR3 DNA sequence: TGTGCCAGCAGCGTAGAGGCTAGCTTACATGAGCAGTTCTTC. Amino acids: CASSVEASLHEQFF.

CDR3 loop: CASSKRRREGRCNEQFF. The CDR3 DNA reads TGTGCCAGCAGCAAACGCCGGCGGGAGGGACGGTGCAATGAGCAGTTCTTC. J is TRBJ2-1 and V is TRBV21-1; TRBD2, the table's D call, lacks a check against the DNA. TRBV21-1 is noted as a pseudogene. This CDR3 has 17 residues.

The chain has TRBV11-2 and TRBJ1-1; 9 bases align to TRBD1. The CDR3 loop spans 15 amino acids. The junction had 8 bases not matched to a gene; V was cut back by 5 bases and J by 4 bases. Germline values: CDR1 SGHAT, CDR2 FQNNGV. CDR3 sequence: CASSLGQGDVTEAFF. CDR3 DNA: TGTGCCAGCAGCCTGGGACAGGGAGATGTCACTGAAGCTTTCTTT.

The V and J genes are TRBV6-5 and TRBJ2-1; 12 bases agree with TRBD2. This CDR3 is built from 15 residues. J gave up 7 bases and V 6 bases, and 7 bases lay outside the gene matches. Looked up from germline, CDR1 is MNHEY and CDR2 is SVGAGI. DNA of the CDR3: TGTGCCAGCAGCCTAGCGGGAGGGCCTGGTAATGAGCAGTTCTTC. It codes for CASSLAGGPGNEQFF.